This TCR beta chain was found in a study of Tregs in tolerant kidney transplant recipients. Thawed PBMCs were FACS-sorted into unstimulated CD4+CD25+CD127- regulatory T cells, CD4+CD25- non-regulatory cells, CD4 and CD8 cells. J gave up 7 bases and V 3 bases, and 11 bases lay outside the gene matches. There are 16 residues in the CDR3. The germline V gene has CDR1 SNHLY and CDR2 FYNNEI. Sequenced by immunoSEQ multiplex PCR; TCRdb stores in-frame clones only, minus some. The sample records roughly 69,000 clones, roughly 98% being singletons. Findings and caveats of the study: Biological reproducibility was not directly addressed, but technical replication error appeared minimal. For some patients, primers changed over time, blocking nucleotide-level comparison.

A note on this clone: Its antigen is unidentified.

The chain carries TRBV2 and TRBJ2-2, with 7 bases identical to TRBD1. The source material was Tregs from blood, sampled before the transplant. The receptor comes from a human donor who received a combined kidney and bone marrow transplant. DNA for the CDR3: TGTGCCAGCAGTGAGACAGGACAGGTTGATGTCGGGGAGCTGTTTTTT. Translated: CASSETGQVDVGELFF. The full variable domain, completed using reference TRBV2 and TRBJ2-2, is EPEVTQTPSHQVTQMGQEVILRCVPISNHLYFYWYRQILGQKVEFLVSFYNNEISEKSEIFDDQFSVERPDGSNFTLKIRSTKLEDSAMYFCASSETGQVDVGELFFGEGSRLTVL.